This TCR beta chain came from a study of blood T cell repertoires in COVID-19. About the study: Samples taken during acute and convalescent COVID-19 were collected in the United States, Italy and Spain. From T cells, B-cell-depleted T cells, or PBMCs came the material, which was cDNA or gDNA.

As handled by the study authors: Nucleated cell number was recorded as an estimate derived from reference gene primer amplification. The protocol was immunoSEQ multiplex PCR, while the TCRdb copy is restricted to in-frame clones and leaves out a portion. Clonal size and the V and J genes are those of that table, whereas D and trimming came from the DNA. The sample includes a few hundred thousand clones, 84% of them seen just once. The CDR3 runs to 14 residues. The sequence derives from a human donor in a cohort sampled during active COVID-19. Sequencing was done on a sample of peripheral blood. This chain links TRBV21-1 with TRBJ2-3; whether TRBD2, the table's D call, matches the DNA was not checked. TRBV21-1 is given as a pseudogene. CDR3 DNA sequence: TGTGCCAGCAGCCCAAGAGAAAGCACAGATACGCAGTATTTT. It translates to CASSPRESTDTQYF.